This T cell receptor beta chain was recorded in a study of identical twins. Details on this clonotype: The antigen remains unidentified.

MiXCR, applied by TCRdb to the 5' RACE reads, yields one record per CDR3 protein. The sample holds approximately 680,000 distinct CDR3 sequences, roughly 7.1% seen once. Study results and caveats: The degree of excess twin sharing was weaker in beta out-of-frame sequences. The study found that models underestimated out-of-frame TCR alpha sharing in monozygotic twins. Beta clonotypes that were abundant in cord blood contained fewer insertions, a pattern absent from memory repertoires.

These records were also assigned to another study, of yellow fever vaccine responses in identical twins.

The sample consisted of PBMCs. The TCR was taken from a young woman in good health.

CDR3 amino acids: CASSDRAGGPTDTQYF. The CDR3 DNA reads as TGTGCCAGCAGTGATCGGGCGGGGGGGCCCACAGATACGCAGTATTTT. The chain carries TRBV6-4 and TRBJ2-3, with 9 nucleotides matching TRBD2. The germline gives CDR1 MRHNA, CDR2 SNTAGT. The CDR3 loop spans 16 amino acids. J was trimmed by 2 bases and V by 3 bases; bases with no gene match: 6.